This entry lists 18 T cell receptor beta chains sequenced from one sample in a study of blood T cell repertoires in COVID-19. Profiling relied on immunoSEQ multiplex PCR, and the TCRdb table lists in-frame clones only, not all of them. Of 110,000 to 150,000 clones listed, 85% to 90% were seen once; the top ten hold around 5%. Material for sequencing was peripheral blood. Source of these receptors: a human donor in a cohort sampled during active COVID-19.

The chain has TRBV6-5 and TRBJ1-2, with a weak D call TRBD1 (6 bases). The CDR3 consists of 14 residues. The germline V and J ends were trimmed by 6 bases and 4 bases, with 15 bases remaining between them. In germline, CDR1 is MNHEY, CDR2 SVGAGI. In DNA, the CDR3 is TGTGCCAGCAGCCCCGGAGACAGGATCTATGGCTACACCTTC. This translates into CASSPGDRIYGYTF.

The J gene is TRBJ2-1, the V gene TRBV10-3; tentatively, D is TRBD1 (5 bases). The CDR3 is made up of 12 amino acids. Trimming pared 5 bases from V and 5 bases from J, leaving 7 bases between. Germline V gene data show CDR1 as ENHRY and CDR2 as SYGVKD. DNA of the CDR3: TGTGCCATCAGTAGACAGCACAATGAGCAGTTCTTC. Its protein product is CAISRQHNEQFF.

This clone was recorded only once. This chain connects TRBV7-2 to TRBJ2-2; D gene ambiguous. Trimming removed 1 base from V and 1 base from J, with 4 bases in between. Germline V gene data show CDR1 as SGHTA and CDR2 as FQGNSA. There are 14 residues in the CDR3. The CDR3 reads CASSLGQNTGELFF. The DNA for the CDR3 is TGTGCCAGCAGCTTAGGACAGAACACCGGGGAGCTGTTTTTT.

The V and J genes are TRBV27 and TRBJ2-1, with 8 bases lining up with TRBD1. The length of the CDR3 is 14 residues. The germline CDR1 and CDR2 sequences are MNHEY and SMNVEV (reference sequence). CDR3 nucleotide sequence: TGTTCCCGTGCAGACAGGGGACCGACGAATGAGCAGTTCTTC. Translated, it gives CSRADRGPTNEQFF.

In nucleotides, the CDR3 is TGTGCCAGCAGCTCTTATTCGAACACTGAAGCTTTCTTT. Amino acid sequence: CASSSYSNTEAFF. The V and J genes are TRBV7-9 and TRBJ1-1; no firm D call. Trimming pared 4 bases from V and 1 base from J, leaving 7 bases between. There are 13 residues in the CDR3. Germline loops: CDR1 SEHNR, CDR2 FQNEAQ (reference sequence).

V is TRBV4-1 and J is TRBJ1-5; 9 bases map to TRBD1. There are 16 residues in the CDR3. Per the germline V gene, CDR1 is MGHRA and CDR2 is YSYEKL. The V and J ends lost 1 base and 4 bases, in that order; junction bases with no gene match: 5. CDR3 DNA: TGCGCCAGCAGCCAAGTCGGGACAGGGCGGAATCAGCCCCAGCATTTT. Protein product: CASSQVGTGRNQPQHF.

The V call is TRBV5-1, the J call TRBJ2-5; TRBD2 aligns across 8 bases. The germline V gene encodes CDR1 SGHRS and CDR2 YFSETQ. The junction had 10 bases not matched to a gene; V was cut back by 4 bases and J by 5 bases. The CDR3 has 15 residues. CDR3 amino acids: CASSPTGGAGETQYF. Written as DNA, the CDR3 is TGCGCCAGCAGCCCAACCGGGGGGGCCGGGGAGACCCAGTACTTC.

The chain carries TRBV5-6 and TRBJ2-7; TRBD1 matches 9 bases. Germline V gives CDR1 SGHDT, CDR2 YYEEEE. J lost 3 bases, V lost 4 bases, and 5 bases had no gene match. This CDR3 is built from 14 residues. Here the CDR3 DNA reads TGTGCCAGCAGCGCGGGACAGGGTTTCTACGAGCAGTACTTC. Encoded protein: CASSAGQGFYEQYF.

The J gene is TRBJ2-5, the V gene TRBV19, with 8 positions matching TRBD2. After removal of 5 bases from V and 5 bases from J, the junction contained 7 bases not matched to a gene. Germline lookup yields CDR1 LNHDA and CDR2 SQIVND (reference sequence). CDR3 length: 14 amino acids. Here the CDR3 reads CASSSLAGSETQYF. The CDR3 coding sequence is TGTGCCAGTAGTTCATTAGCGGGATCGGAGACCCAGTACTTC. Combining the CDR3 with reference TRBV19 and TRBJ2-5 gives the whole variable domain DGGITQSPKYLFRKEGQNVTLSCEQNLNHDAMYWYRQDPGQGLRLIYYSQIVNDFQKGDIAEGYSVSREKKESFPLTVTSAQKNPTAFYLCASSSLAGSETQYFGPGTRLLVL.

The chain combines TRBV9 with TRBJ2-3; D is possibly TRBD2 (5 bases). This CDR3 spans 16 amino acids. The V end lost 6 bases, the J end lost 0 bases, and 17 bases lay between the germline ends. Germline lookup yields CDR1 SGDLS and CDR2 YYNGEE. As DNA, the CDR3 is TGTGCCAGCACCGAAGCGGTAGGATTAAGCACAGATACGCAGTATTTT. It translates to CASTEAVGLSTDTQYF.

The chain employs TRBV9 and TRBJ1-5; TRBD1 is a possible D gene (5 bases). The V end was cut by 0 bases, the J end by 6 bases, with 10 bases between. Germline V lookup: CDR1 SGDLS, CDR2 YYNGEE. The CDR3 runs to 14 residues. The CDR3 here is CASSVGSGAQPQHF. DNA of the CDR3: TGTGCCAGCAGCGTAGGAAGTGGGGCTCAGCCCCAGCATTTT. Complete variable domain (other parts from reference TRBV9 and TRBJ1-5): DSGVTQTPKHLITATGQRVTLRCSPRSGDLSVYWYQQSLDQGLQFLIQYYNGEERAKGNILERFSAQQFPDLHSELNLSSLELGDSALYFCASSVGSGAQPQHFGDGTRLSIL.

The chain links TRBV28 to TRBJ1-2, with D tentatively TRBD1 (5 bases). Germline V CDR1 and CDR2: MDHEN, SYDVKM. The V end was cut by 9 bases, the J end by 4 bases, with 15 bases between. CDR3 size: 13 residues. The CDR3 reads CASTWGRSYGYTF. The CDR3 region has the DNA TGTGCCAGTACCTGGGGCAGGAGCTATGGCTACACCTTC.

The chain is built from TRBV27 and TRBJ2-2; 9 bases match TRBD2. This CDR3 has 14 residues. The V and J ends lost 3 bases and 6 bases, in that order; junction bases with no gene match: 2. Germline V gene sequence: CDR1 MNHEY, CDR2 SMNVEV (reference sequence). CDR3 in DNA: TGTGCCAGCAGTTTGGGACTAGCATCCGGGGAGCTGTTTTTT. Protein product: CASSLGLASGELFF.

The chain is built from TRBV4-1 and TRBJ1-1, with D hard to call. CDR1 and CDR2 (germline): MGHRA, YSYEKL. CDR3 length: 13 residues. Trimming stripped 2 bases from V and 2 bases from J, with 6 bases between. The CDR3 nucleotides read TGCGCCAGCAGCCAACGGGGTAACACTGAAGCTTTCTTT. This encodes CASSQRGNTEAFF.

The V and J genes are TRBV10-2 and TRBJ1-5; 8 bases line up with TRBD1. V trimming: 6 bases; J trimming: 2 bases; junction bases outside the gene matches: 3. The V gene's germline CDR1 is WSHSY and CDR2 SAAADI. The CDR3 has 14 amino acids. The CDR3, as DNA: TGCGCCAGCAGCAGGGGACAGGGCAATCAGCCCCAGCATTTT. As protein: CASSRGQGNQPQHF.

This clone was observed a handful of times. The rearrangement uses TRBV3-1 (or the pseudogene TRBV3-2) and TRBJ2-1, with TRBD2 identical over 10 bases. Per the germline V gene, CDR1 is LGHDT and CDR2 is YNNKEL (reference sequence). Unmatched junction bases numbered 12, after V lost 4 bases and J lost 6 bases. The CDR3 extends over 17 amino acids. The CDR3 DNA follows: TGTGCCAGCAGCCCCCCCCGCTCCAGCGGGAGGGCCAATGAGCAGTTCTTC. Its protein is CASSPPRSSGRANEQFF.

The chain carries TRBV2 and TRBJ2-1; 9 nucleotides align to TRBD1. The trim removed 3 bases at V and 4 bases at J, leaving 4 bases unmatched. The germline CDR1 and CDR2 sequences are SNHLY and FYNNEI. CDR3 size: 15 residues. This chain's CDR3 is CASSEDRGGYNEQFF. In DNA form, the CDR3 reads TGTGCCAGCAGTGAGGACAGGGGAGGATACAATGAGCAGTTCTTC.

The CDR3 DNA is TGCGCCAGCAGTCTTGGGATAAAGGGAGACACCATATATTTT. It yields the protein CASSLGIKGDTIYF. The V and J genes are TRBV5-1 and TRBJ1-3; the D is unclear. Germline loops: CDR1 SGHRS, CDR2 YFSETQ. The V gene lost 5 bases and the J gene lost 8 bases, with 17 bases spanning the gap. The CDR3 is 14 residues long.